These T cell receptor beta chains were read from a single sample in a study. TCRdb itself ran the RT-PCR reads through MiXCR, one entry per CDR3 protein. Found here are about 680,000 distinct CDR3 sequences, 13% to 15% of them singletons; the top ten hold roughly 3.9%. The sequencing sample was made of memory CD4+ T cells from blood. The receptors originated from a female donor in good health, serving as a healthy control. CDR3s include the opening cysteine and the closing phenylalanine or tryptophan. D genes are given only for firm matches. Some rows have no size entry. The others give once, few or many, or a class for an expanded clone.

j_call: TRBJ2-6; clone_size: few; v_call: TRBV5-4; d_call: -; cdr3_nt: TGTGCCAGCAGCTTGGCCTCCCTGCGAAGTGGAAGCTCTGGGGCCAACGTCCTGACTTTC; cdr3_aa: CASSLASLRSGSSGANVLTF
j_call: TRBJ2-1; clone_size: few; v_call: TRBV7-9; d_call: TRBD2; cdr3_nt: TGTGCCAGCAGTCCGGGAGCGGGAGGGCCGCGAAATGAGCAGTTCTTC; cdr3_aa: CASSPGAGGPRNEQFF
j_call: TRBJ2-7; clone_size: many; v_call: TRBV5-1; d_call: -; cdr3_nt: TGCGCCAGCAGCGAAAGAGGGGGAGGTCTTGAGCAGTACTTC; cdr3_aa: CASSERGGGLEQYF
j_call: TRBJ2-2; clone_size: -; v_call: TRBV19; d_call: -; cdr3_nt: TGTGCCAGTAGTATACCGCCCGGACGGTCGAAGGGGTCCGCCGGGGAGCTGTTTTTT; cdr3_aa: CASSIPPGRSKGSAGELFF
j_call: TRBJ1-4; clone_size: -; v_call: TRBV30; d_call: -; cdr3_nt: TGTGCCTGGACCCCCCGCGGGGGAGGTAATGAAAAACTGTTTTTT; cdr3_aa: CAWTPRGGGNEKLFF
j_call: TRBJ2-1; clone_size: -; v_call: TRBV20-1; d_call: -; cdr3_nt: TGCAGTGCTCCCACTGCTAGCACAATTTACAATGAGCAGTTCTTC; cdr3_aa: CSAPTASTIYNEQFF
j_call: TRBJ2-7; clone_size: -; v_call: TRBV3-1; d_call: TRBD1; cdr3_nt: TGTGCCAGCAGCCAAGACGGGACAGGGGCAAGGGAGCAGTACTTC; cdr3_aa: CASSQDGTGAREQYF
j_call: TRBJ2-7; clone_size: few; v_call: TRBV6-2/TRBV6-3; d_call: -; cdr3_nt: TGTGCCAGCAGTTACCTCGGGGCCTATAGCGAGCAGTACTTC; cdr3_aa: CASSYLGAYSEQYF
j_call: TRBJ2-1; clone_size: many; v_call: TRBV20-1; d_call: -; cdr3_nt: TGCAGTGCTAGAGTAACGGGCCTCCCCAATGAGCAGTTCTTC; cdr3_aa: CSARVTGLPNEQFF
j_call: TRBJ2-1; clone_size: -; v_call: TRBV20-1; d_call: TRBD2; cdr3_nt: TGCAGTGCTAGAGTAACGGGACTAGCGGGAGGGCACTCCTACAATGAGCAGTTCTTC; cdr3_aa: CSARVTGLAGGHSYNEQFF
j_call: TRBJ2-5; clone_size: many; v_call: TRBV12-3/TRBV12-4; d_call: -; cdr3_nt: TGTGCCAGCAGTACAAGGGACGGCGAGACCCAGTACTTC; cdr3_aa: CASSTRDGETQYF
j_call: TRBJ2-1; clone_size: few; v_call: TRBV7-9; d_call: TRBD2; cdr3_nt: TGTGCCAGCAGCTTAGAATTGCTAGCGGTCTGGGGAGGTAACAATGAGCAGTTCTTC; cdr3_aa: CASSLELLAVWGGNNEQFF
j_call: TRBJ1-6; clone_size: few; v_call: TRBV5-5; d_call: TRBD1; cdr3_nt: TGTGCCAGCAGCCCGGACAGGGGATACCCCCTCCACTTT; cdr3_aa: CASSPDRGYPLHF
j_call: TRBJ1-4; clone_size: -; v_call: TRBV6-1; d_call: -; cdr3_nt: TGTGCCAGTGGACTTTTTAATGAAAAACTGTTTTTT; cdr3_aa: CASGLFNEKLFF
j_call: TRBJ2-2; clone_size: few; v_call: TRBV5-1; d_call: TRBD1; cdr3_nt: TGCGCCAGCAGCTGGACAGGGGATACCGGGGAGCTGTTTTTT; cdr3_aa: CASSWTGDTGELFF
j_call: TRBJ1-4; clone_size: -; v_call: TRBV4-1; d_call: -; cdr3_nt: TGCGCCAGCAGCCAAGAAGGAGGACAGTCCCAAAAACTGTTTTTT; cdr3_aa: CASSQEGGQSQKLFF
j_call: TRBJ2-3; clone_size: -; v_call: TRBV5-4; d_call: -; cdr3_nt: TGTGCCAGCAGCCCCGGTGGGGGGAACCCAGATACGCAGTATTTT; cdr3_aa: CASSPGGGNPDTQYF
j_call: TRBJ1-6; clone_size: many; v_call: TRBV12-3/TRBV12-4; d_call: -; cdr3_nt: TGTGCCAGCAGTTTACAGGTACTACCCCTCCACTTT; cdr3_aa: CASSLQVLPLHF
j_call: TRBJ1-1; clone_size: -; v_call: TRBV20-1; d_call: TRBD1; cdr3_nt: TGCAGTGCTAGAGTGAAAGGGGACAGGGGGCATCACACTGAAGCTTTCTTT; cdr3_aa: CSARVKGDRGHHTEAFF
j_call: TRBJ1-5; clone_size: -; v_call: TRBV29-1; d_call: -; cdr3_nt: TGCAGCGTTGACCAGGGGAACAATCAGCCCCAGCATTTT; cdr3_aa: CSVDQGNNQPQHF
j_call: TRBJ1-3; clone_size: -; v_call: TRBV15; d_call: -; cdr3_nt: TGTGCCACCAGCAGAGACCCCAGGAGAATCTCTGGAAACACCATATATTTT; cdr3_aa: CATSRDPRRISGNTIYF
j_call: TRBJ2-5; clone_size: few; v_call: TRBV20-1; d_call: -; cdr3_nt: TGCAGTGCTACAGCGGGTAACCAAGAGACCCAGTACTTC; cdr3_aa: CSATAGNQETQYF
j_call: TRBJ1-2; clone_size: few; v_call: TRBV12-3/TRBV12-4; d_call: TRBD1; cdr3_nt: TGTGCCAGCAGTTTGGCCGGCAGGGGGCTTGGCTACACCTTC; cdr3_aa: CASSLAGRGLGYTF
j_call: TRBJ1-4; clone_size: few; v_call: TRBV4-1; d_call: -; cdr3_nt: TGCGCCAGCAGCCAGCGGACCGAGAATGAAAAACTGTTTTTT; cdr3_aa: CASSQRTENEKLFF
j_call: TRBJ2-1; clone_size: few; v_call: TRBV7-2; d_call: TRBD2; cdr3_nt: TGTGCCAGCAGCTTAGTTGCTCGGGGGGGTTACAATGAGCAGTTCTTC; cdr3_aa: CASSLVARGGYNEQFF
j_call: TRBJ2-5; clone_size: -; v_call: TRBV5-1; d_call: TRBD2; cdr3_nt: TGCGCCAGCAGCTTGGGACTAGCGTGGGAGACCCAGTACTTC; cdr3_aa: CASSLGLAWETQYF
j_call: TRBJ1-1; clone_size: few; v_call: TRBV7-9; d_call: TRBD1; cdr3_nt: TGTGCCAGCAGCTTAGCAGGGGGCGGAGGGGCTATGAACACTGAAGCTTTCTTT; cdr3_aa: CASSLAGGGGAMNTEAFF
j_call: TRBJ1-1; clone_size: many; v_call: TRBV20-1; d_call: -; cdr3_nt: TGCAGTGCTAGAGATGGACGGGCTGAATACACTGAAGCTTTCTTT; cdr3_aa: CSARDGRAEYTEAFF
j_call: TRBJ2-1; clone_size: many; v_call: TRBV5-5; d_call: -; cdr3_nt: TGTGCCAGCAACTACTGGGGGAGAGAGCAGTTCTTC; cdr3_aa: CASNYWGREQFF
j_call: TRBJ2-5; clone_size: many; v_call: TRBV20-1; d_call: -; cdr3_nt: TGCAGTGCTAGAGATTTTGGCGACCTAGAGGCCCAGTACTTC; cdr3_aa: CSARDFGDLEAQYF
j_call: TRBJ2-3; clone_size: -; v_call: TRBV6-1; d_call: TRBD1; cdr3_nt: TGTGCCAGCATCATAGGACAGGGGGGAGATACGCAGTATTTT; cdr3_aa: CASIIGQGGDTQYF
j_call: TRBJ1-4; clone_size: -; v_call: TRBV5-1; d_call: -; cdr3_nt: TGCGCCAGCAGCTTGTCGGCAGGGAATAATGAAAAACTGTTTTTT; cdr3_aa: CASSLSAGNNEKLFF
j_call: TRBJ2-1; clone_size: few; v_call: TRBV5-4; d_call: -; cdr3_nt: TGTGCCAGCAGCTTAACAGTTGAGTACAATGAGCAGTTCTTC; cdr3_aa: CASSLTVEYNEQFF
j_call: TRBJ1-4; clone_size: few; v_call: TRBV18; d_call: -; cdr3_nt: TGTGCCAGCTCACCAATGGCAGGGTCAGAGGAAAAACTGTTTTTT; cdr3_aa: CASSPMAGSEEKLFF
j_call: TRBJ2-7; clone_size: -; v_call: TRBV12-3/TRBV12-4; d_call: -; cdr3_nt: -; cdr3_aa: CASSTSSGGLEQYF
j_call: TRBJ2-1; clone_size: many; v_call: TRBV29-1; d_call: TRBD1; cdr3_nt: TGCAGCGGCGGGACAGGGAATGATGAGCAGTTCTTC; cdr3_aa: CSGGTGNDEQFF
j_call: TRBJ2-3; clone_size: -; v_call: TRBV10-3; d_call: TRBD1; cdr3_nt: TGTGCCATCAGGGGACAGGGGGCCTCAGATACGCAGTATTTT; cdr3_aa: CAIRGQGASDTQYF
j_call: TRBJ2-5; clone_size: -; v_call: TRBV6-6; d_call: TRBD1; cdr3_nt: TGTGCCGCTTCCAGGGGGCGTACAGAGACCCAGTACTTC; cdr3_aa: CAASRGRTETQYF
j_call: TRBJ2-1; clone_size: many; v_call: TRBV6-2/TRBV6-3; d_call: TRBD2; cdr3_nt: TGTGCCAGCAGCGGACTAGCGGGGATTGAGCAGTTCTTC; cdr3_aa: CASSGLAGIEQFF
j_call: TRBJ2-1; clone_size: -; v_call: TRBV6-2/TRBV6-3; d_call: -; cdr3_nt: TGTGCCAGCAGAGGGGGGGGCTCCTACAATGAGCAGTTCTTC; cdr3_aa: CASRGGGSYNEQFF
j_call: TRBJ2-2; clone_size: -; v_call: TRBV7-2; d_call: TRBD2; cdr3_nt: TGTGCCAGCAGCTTCGGGGGAAGTAGCGGGAGATTGACCGGGGAGCTGTTTTTT; cdr3_aa: CASSFGGSSGRLTGELFF
j_call: TRBJ1-6; clone_size: -; v_call: TRBV28; d_call: TRBD1; cdr3_nt: TGTGCCAGCAGTTTATCAGGAGGGACAGGGGAGTCACCCCTCCACTTT; cdr3_aa: CASSLSGGTGESPLHF
j_call: TRBJ2-7; clone_size: many; v_call: TRBV20-1; d_call: -; cdr3_nt: TGCAGTGCTAGAGTGCCGGGGAGCGCCTACGAGCAGTACTTC; cdr3_aa: CSARVPGSAYEQYF
j_call: TRBJ2-3; clone_size: many; v_call: TRBV4-1; d_call: -; cdr3_nt: TGCGCCAGCAGCCAAGAGGGTGAAGGAGATACGCAGTATTTT; cdr3_aa: CASSQEGEGDTQYF
j_call: TRBJ2-5; clone_size: -; v_call: TRBV7-2; d_call: TRBD2; cdr3_nt: TGTGCCAGCAGCTCGGTAGCGGGAGTTCGAGAGACCCAGTACTTC; cdr3_aa: CASSSVAGVRETQYF